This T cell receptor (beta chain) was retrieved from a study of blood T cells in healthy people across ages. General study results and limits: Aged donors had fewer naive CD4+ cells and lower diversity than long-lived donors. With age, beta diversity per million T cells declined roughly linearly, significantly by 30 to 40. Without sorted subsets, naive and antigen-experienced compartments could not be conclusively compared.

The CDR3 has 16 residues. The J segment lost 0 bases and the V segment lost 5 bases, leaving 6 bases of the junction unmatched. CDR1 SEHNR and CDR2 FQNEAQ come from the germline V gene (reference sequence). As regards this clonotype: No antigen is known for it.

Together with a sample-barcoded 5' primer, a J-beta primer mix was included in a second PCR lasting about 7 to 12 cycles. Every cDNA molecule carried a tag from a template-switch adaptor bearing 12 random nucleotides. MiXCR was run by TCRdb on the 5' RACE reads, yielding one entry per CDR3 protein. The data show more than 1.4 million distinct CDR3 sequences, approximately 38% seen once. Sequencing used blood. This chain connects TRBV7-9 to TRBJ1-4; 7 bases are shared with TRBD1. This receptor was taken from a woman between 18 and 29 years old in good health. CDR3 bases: TGTGCCAGCAGCCCAACAGGGGTCGCAACTAATGAAAAACTGTTTTTT. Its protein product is CASSPTGVATNEKLFF.